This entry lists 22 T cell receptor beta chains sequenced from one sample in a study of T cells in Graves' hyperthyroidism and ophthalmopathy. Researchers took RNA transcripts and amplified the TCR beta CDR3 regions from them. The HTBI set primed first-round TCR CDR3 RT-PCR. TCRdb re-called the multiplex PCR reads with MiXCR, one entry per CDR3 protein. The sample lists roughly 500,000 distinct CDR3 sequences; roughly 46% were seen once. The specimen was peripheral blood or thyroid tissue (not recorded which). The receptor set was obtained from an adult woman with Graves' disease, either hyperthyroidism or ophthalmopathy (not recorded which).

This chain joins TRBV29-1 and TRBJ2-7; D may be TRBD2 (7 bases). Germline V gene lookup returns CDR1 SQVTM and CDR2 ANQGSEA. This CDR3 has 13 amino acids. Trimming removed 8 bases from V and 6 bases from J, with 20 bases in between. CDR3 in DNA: TGCAGCTTCACGGGGGAGGGGGGTGTCGAGCAGTACGTC. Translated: CSFTGEGGVEQYV.

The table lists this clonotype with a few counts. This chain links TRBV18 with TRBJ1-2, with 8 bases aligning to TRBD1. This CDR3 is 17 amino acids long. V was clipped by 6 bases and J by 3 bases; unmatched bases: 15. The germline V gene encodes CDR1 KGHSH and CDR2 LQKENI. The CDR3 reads CASSKTRDRPTDYGYTF. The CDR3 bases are TGTGCCAGCTCGAAAACCCGGGACAGGCCCACGGACTATGGCTACACCTTC.

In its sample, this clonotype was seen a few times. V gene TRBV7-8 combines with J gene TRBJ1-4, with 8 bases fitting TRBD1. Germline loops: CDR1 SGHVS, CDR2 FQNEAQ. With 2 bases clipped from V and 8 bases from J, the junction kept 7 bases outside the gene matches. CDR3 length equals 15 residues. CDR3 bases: TGTGCCAGCAGCTTAACCGGGACAGGCGGCGAAAAACTGTTTTTT. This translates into CASSLTGTGGEKLFF. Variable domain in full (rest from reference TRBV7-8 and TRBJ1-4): GAGVSQSPRYKVAKRGQDVALRCDPISGHVSLFWYQQALGQGPEFLTYFQNEAQLDKSGLPSDRFFAERPEGSVSTLKIQRTQQEDSAVYLCASSLTGTGGEKLFFGSGTQLSVL.

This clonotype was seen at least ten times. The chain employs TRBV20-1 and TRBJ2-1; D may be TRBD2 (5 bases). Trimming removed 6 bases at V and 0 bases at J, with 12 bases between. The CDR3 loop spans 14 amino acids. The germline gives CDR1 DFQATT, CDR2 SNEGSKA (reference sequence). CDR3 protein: CSATLAASYNEQFF. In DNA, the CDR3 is TGCAGTGCAACCCTAGCAGCCTCCTACAATGAGCAGTTCTTC.

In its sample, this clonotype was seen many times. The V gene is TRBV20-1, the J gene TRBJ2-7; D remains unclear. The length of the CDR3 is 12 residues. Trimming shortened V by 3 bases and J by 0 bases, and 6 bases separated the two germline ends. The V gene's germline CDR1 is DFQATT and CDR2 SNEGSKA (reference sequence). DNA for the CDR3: TGCAGTGCTAGTGTGAGCTCCTACGAGCAGTACTTC. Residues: CSASVSSYEQYF.

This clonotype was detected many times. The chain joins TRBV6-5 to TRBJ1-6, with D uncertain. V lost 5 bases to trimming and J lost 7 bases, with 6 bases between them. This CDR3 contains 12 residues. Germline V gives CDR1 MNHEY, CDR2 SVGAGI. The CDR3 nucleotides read TGTGCCAGCAGTATGGCAAATTCACCCCTCCACTTT. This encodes CASSMANSPLHF.

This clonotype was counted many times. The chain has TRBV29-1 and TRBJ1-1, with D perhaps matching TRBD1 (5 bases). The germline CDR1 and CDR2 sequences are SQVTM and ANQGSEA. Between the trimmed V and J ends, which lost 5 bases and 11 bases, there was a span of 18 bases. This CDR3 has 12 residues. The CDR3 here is CSVRAGLVGAFF. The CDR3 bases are TGCAGCGTTAGGGCAGGGTTAGTTGGTGCTTTCTTT.

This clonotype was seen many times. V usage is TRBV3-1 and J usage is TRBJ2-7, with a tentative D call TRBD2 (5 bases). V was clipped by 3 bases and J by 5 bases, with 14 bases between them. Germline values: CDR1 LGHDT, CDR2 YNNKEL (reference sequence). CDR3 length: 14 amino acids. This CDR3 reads CASSHGTGGHEQYF. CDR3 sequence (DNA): TGTGCCAGCAGCCACGGAACGGGCGGGCACGAGCAGTACTTC.

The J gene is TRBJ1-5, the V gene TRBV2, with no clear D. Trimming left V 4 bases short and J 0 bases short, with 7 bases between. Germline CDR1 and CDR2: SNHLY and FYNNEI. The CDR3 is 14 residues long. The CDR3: CASSARDSNQPQHF. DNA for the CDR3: TGTGCCAGCAGTGCTAGAGATAGCAATCAGCCCCAGCATTTT.

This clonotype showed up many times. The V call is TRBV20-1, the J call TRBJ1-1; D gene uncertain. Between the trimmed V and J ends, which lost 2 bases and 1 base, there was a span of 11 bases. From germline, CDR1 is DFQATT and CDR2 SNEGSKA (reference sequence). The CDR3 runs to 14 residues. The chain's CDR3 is CSARRVGENTEAFF. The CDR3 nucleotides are TGCAGTGCTAGAAGGGTTGGGGAGAACACTGAAGCTTTCTTT.

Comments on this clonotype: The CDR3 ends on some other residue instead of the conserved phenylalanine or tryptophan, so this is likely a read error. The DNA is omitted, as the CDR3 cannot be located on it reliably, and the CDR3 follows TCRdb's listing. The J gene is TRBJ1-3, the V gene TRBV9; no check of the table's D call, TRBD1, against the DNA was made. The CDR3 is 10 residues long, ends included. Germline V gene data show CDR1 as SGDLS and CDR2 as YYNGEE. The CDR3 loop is CASTVGSAPL.

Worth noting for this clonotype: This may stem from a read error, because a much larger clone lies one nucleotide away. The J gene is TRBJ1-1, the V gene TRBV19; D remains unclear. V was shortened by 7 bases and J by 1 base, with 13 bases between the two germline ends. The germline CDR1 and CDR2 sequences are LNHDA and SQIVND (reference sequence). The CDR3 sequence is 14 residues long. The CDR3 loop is CASTPSWGNTEAFF. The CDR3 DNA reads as TGTGCCAGTACCCCTAGTTGGGGGAACACTGAAGCTTTCTTT.

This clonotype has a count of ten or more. The CDR3 sequence is CASSYSESNYGYTF. CDR3 nucleotide sequence: TGTGCCAGCAGTTACTCGGAGTCTAACTATGGCTACACCTTC. The rearrangement uses TRBV6-5 and TRBJ1-2; no definite D call. The V gene's germline CDR1 is MNHEY and CDR2 SVGAGI. This CDR3 has 14 amino acids. V lost 0 bases to trimming and J lost 0 bases, with 5 bases between them.

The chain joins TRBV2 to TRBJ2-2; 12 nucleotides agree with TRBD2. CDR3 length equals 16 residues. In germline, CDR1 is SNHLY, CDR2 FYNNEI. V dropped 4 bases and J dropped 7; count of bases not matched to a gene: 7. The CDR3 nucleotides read TGTGCCAGCAGTGTCGCTAGCGGGAGGGTCGGCGGGGAGCTGTTTTTT. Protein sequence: CASSVASGRVGGELFF.

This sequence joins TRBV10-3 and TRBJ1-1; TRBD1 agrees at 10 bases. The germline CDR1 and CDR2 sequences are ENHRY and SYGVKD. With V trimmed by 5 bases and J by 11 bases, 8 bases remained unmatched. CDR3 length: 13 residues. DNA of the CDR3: TGTGCCATCAGTTCCGGGACAGGGGATGTCGCTTTCTTT. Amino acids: CAISSGTGDVAFF.

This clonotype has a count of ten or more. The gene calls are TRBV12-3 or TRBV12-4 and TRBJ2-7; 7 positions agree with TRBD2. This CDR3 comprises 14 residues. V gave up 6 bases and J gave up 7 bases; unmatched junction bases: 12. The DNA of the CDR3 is TGTGCCAGCAGCCGACGGGACTACGGGCTGGAGCAGTACTTC. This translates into CASSRRDYGLEQYF.

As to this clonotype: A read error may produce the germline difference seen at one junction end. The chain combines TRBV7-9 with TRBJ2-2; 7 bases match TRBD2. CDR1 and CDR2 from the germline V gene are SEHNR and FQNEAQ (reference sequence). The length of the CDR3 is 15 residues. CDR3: CAGSLGSGRTGELFF. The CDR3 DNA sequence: TGTGCCGGCAGCTTGGGGTCCGGGAGGACCGGGGAGCTGTTTTTT.

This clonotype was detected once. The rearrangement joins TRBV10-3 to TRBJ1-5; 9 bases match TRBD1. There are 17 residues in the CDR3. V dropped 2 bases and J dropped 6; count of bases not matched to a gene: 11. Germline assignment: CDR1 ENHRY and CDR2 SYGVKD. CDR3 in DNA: TGTGCCATCAGTGAGCCCCTTTCCGGGACAGGGATTCAGCCCCAGCATTTT. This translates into CAISEPLSGTGIQPQHF.

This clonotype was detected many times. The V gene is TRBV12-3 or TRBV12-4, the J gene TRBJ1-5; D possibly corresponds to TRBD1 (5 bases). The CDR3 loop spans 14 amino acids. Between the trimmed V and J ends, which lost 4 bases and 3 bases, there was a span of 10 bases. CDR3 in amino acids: CASSYRTLNQPQHF. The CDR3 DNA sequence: TGTGCCAGCAGTTACAGGACACTCAATCAGCCCCAGCATTTT.

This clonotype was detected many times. CDR3 protein: CATSHGQGIIYEQYF. CDR3 sequence (DNA): TGTGCCACCAGCCACGGGCAGGGGATTATTTACGAGCAGTACTTC. V is TRBV15 and J is TRBJ2-7; a possible D gene is TRBD1 (6 bases). The CDR3 is made up of 15 amino acids. Trimming took 5 bases from V and 4 from J, leaving 18 bases between them. Per germline, CDR1 LNHNV and CDR2 YYDKDF (reference sequence).

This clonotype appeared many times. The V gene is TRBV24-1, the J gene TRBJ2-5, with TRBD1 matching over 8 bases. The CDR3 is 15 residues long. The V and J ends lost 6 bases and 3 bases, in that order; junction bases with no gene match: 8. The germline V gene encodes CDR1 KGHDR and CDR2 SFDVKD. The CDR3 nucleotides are TGTGCCACCAGTCCGACAGGGGAGAGAGAAGAGACCCAGTACTTC. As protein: CATSPTGEREETQYF.

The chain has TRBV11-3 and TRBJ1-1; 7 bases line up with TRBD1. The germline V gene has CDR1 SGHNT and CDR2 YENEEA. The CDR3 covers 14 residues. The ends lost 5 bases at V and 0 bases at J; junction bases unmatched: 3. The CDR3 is CASSGRGMNTEAFF. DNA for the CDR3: TGTGCCAGCAGCGGCAGGGGGATGAACACTGAAGCTTTCTTT.